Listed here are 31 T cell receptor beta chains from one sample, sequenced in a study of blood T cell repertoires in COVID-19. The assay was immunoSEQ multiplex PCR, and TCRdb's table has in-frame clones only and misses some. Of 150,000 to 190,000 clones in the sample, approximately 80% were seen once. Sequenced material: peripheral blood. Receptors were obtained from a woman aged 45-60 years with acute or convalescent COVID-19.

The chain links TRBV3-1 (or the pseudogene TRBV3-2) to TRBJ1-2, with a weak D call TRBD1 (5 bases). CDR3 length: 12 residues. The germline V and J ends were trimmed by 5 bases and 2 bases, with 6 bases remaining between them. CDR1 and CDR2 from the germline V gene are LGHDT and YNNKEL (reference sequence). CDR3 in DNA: TGTGCCAGCAGCAACAGGAACTATGGCTACACCTTC. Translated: CASSNRNYGYTF.

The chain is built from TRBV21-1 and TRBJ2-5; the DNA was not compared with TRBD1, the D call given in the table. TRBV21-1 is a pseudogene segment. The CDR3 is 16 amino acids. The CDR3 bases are TGTGCCAGCAGCAAAACCGACGGACAGCGCGGCGGGACCCAGTACTTC. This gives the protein CASSKTDGQRGGTQYF.

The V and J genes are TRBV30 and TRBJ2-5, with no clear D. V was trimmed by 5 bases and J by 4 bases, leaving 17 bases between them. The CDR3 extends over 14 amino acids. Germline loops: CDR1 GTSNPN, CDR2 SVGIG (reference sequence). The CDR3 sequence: CAWAHAAARETQYF. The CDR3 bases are TGTGCCTGGGCCCACGCGGCAGCTCGAGAGACCCAGTACTTC.

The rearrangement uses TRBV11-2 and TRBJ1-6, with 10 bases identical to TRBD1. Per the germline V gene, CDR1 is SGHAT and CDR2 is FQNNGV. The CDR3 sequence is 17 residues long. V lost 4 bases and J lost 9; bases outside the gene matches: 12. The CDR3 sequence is CASSYRQGAEIGSPLHF. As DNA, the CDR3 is TGTGCCAGCAGCTATAGACAGGGGGCAGAAATAGGTTCACCCCTCCACTTT.

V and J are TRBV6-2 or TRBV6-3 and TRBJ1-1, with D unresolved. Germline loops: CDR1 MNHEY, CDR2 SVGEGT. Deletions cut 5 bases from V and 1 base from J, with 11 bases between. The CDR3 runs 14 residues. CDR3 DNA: TGTGCCAGCAGTAATTGGGCGGGGAACACTGAAGCTTTCTTT. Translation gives CASSNWAGNTEAFF.

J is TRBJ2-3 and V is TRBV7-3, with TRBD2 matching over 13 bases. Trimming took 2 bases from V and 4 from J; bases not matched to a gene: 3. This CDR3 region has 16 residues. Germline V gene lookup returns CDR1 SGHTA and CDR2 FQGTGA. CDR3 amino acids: CASSLLGLAGSDTQYF. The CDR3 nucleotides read TGTGCCAGCAGCTTACTGGGACTAGCGGGGTCAGATACGCAGTATTTT.

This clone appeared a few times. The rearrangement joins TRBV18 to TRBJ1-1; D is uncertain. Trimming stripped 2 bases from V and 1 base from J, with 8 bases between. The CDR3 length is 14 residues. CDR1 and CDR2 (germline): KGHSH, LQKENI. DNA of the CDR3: TGTGCCAGCTCACCAAGCATTACGAACACTGAAGCTTTCTTT. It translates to CASSPSITNTEAFF. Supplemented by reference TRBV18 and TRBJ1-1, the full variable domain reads NAGVMQNPRHLVRRRGQEARLRCSPMKGHSHVYWYRQLPEEGLKFMVYLQKENIIDESGMPKERFSAEFPKEGPSILRIQQVVRGDSAAYFCASSPSITNTEAFFGQGTRLTVV.

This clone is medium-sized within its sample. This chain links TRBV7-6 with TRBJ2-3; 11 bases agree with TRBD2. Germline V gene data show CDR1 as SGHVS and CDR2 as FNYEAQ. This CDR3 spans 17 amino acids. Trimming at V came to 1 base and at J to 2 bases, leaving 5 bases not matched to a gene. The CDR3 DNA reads TGTGCCAGCAGCTTAGGGCTAGCGGGGGGACCCACAGATACGCAGTATTTT. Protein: CASSLGLAGGPTDTQYF.

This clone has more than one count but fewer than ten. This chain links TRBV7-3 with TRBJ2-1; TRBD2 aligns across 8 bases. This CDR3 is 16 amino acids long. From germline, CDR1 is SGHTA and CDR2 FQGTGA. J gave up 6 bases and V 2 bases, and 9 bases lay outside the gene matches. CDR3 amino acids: CASSLLGGGLPNEQFF. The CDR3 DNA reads TGTGCCAGCAGCTTACTTGGCGGGGGGCTACCCAATGAGCAGTTCTTC.

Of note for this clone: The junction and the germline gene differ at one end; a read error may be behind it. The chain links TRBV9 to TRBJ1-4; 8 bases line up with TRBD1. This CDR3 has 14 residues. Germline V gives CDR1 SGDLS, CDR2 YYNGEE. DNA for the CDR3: TGTGCCAGCAGCGTAGACCAGGGGGCTGAACAACTGTTTTTT. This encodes CASSVDQGAEQLFF.

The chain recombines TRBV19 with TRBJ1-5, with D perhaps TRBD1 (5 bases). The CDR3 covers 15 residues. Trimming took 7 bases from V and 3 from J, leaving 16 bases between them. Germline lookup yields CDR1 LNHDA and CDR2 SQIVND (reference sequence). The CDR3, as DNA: TGTGCCAGTACCGGACAAGGGCTGGACAATCAGCCCCAGCATTTT. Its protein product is CASTGQGLDNQPQHF.

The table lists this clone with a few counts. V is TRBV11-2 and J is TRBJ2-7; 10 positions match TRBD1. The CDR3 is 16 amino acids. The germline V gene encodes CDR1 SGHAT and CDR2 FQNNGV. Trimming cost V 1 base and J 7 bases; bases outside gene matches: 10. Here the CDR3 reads CASSLGTGTGAREQYF. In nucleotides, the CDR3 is TGTGCCAGCAGCTTAGGTACCGGGACAGGGGCGAGGGAGCAGTACTTC.

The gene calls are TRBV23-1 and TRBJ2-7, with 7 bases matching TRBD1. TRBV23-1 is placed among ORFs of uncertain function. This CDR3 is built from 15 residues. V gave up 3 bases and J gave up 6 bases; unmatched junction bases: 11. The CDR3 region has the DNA TGCGCCAGCAGTCATAGTGGGACAGAGCCTTGCGAGCAGTACTTC. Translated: CASSHSGTEPCEQYF.

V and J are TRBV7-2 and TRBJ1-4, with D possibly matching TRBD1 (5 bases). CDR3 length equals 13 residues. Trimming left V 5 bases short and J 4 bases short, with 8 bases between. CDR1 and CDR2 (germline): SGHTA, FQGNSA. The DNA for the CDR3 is TGTGCCAGCAGCCGGGACTTTAATGAAAAACTGTTTTTT. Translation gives CASSRDFNEKLFF.

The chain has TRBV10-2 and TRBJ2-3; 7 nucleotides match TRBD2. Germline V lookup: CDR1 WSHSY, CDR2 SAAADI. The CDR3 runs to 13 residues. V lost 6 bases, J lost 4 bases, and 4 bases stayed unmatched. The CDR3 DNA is TGCGCCAGCAGCCAGCGGGACCCAGATACGCAGTATTTT. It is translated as CASSQRDPDTQYF.

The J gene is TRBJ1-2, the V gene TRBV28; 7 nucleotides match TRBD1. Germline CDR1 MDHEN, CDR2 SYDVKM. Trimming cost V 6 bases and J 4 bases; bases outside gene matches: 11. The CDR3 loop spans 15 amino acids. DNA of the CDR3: TGTGCCAGCAGCCCCCCCCACAGGGGCGGCTATGGCTACACCTTC. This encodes CASSPPHRGGYGYTF.

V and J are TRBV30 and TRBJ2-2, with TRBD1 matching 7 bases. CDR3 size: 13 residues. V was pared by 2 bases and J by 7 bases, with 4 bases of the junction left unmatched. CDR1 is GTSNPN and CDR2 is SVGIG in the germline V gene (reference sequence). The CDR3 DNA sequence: TGTGCCTGGAGTACAGGGGATGGCGGGGAGCTGTTTTTT. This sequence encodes CAWSTGDGGELFF.

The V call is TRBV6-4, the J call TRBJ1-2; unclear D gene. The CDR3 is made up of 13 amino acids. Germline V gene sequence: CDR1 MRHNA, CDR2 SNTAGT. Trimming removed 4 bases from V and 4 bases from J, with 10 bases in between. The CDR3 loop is CASSVEGGYGYTF. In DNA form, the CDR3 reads TGTGCCAGCAGTGTCGAGGGTGGCTATGGCTACACCTTC.

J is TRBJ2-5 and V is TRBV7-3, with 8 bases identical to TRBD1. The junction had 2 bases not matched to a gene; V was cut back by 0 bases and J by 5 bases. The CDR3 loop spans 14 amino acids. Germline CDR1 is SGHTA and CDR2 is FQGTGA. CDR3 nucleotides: TGTGCCAGCAGCTTAACAACAGGGGGGGAGACCCAGTACTTC. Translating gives CASSLTTGGETQYF.

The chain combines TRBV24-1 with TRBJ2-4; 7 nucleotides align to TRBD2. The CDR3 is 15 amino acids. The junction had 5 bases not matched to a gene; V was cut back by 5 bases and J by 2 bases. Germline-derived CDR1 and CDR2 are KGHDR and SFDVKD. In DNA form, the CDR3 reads TGTGCCACCAGTGGGGGGGGTCCTACCAAAAACATTCAGTACTTC. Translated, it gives CATSGGGPTKNIQYF.

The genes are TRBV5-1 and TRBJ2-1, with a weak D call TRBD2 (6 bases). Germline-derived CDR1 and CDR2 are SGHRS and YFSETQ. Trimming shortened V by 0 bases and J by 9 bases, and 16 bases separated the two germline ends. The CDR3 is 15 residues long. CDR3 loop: CASSLGASVSSEQFF. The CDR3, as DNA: TGCGCCAGCAGCTTGGGGGCTAGCGTGAGTAGTGAGCAGTTCTTC.

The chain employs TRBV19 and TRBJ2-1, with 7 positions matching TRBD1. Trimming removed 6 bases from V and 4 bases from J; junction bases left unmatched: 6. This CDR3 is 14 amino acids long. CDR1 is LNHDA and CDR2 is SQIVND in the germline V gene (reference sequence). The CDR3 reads CASRPGQLYNEQFF. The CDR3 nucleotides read TGTGCCAGTAGGCCGGGACAGCTATACAATGAGCAGTTCTTC.

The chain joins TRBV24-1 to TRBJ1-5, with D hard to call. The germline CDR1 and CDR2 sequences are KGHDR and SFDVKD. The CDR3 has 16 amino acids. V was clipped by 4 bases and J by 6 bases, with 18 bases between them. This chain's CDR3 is CATSDPRTGGSQPQHF. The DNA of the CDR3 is TGTGCCACCAGTGACCCTAGAACGGGAGGGAGTCAGCCCCAGCATTTT.

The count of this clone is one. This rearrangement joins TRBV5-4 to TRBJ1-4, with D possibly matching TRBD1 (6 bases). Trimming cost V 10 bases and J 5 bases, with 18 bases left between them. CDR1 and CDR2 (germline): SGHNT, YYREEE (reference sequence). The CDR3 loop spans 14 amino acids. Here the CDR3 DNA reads TGTGCCTGTACGAACAGGGCACGAAATGAAAAACTGTTTTTT. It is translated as CACTNRARNEKLFF.

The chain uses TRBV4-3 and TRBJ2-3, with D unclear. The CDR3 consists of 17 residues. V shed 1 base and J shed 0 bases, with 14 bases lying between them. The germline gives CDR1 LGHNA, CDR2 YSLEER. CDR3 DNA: TGCGCCAGCAGCCAAGGATATAGCTTAACTAGCACAGATACGCAGTATTTT. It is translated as CASSQGYSLTSTDTQYF.

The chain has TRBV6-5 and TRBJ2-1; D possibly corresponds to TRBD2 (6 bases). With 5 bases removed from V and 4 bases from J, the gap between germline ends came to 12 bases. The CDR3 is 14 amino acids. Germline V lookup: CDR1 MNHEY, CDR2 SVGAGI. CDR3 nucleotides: TGTGCCAGCAGTAACCCGGGGGTATACAATGAGCAGTTCTTC. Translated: CASSNPGVYNEQFF.

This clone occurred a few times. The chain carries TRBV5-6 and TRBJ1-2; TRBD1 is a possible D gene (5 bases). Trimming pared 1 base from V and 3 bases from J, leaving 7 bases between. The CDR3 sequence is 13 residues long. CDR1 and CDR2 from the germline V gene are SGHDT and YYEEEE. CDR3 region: CASSLLGDYGYTF. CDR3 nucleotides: TGTGCCAGCAGCTTGTTAGGGGACTATGGCTACACCTTC.

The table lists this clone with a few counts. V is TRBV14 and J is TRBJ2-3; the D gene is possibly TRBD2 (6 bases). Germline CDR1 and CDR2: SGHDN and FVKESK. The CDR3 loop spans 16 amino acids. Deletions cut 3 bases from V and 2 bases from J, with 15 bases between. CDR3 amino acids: CASSQNSGFLTDTQYF. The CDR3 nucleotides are TGTGCCAGCAGCCAGAATAGCGGTTTCCTCACAGATACGCAGTATTTT.

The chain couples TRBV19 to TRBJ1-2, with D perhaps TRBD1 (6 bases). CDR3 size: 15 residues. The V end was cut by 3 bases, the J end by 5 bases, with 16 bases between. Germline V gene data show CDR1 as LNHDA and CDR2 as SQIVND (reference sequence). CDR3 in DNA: TGTGCCAGTAGTATGTCAGGCAGGGGCGGATATGGCTACACCTTC. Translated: CASSMSGRGGYGYTF.

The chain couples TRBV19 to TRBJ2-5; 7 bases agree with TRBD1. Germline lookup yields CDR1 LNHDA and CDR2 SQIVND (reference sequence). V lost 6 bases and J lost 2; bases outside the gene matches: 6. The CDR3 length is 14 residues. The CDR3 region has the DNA TGTGCCAGTAGCCCCAGGGGGTTACAAGAGACCCAGTACTTC. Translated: CASSPRGLQETQYF.

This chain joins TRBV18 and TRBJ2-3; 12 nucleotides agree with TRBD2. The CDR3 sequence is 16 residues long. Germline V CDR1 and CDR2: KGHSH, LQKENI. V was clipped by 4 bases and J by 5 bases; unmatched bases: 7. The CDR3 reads CASSQSLAGGRDTQYF. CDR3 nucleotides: TGTGCCAGCTCACAATCCCTAGCGGGAGGGAGAGATACGCAGTATTTT.